The 2 T cell receptor beta chains reported below all come from one sample, sequenced in a study of graft-versus-host responses after intestinal transplantation. For these receptors, no antigen is known. The repertoire was sequenced with immunoSEQ multiplex PCR; TCRdb's copy has only in-frame clones and lacks some. The sample yields about 99,000 clones, less than 90% seen once. The sample in question was unstimulated CD4+ T cells sorted from spleen or lymph node cells, obtained before intestinal transplant. Receptor source: a human donor who received an intestinal transplant.

A remark on this clone: The junction shows a germline mismatch at one end, possibly a read error. The chain carries TRBV5-1 and TRBJ2-7, with 8 bases aligning to TRBD1. This CDR3 comprises 14 residues. Germline V gene sequence: CDR1 SGHRS, CDR2 YFSETQ. The DNA for the CDR3 is TGCGCCAGCAGCTTGGTCCCCATGGACAGGGTTAGGAACTTC. Its protein product is CASSLVPMDRVRNF.

This clone was seen more than once but under ten times. The J gene is TRBJ1-1, the V gene TRBV2; D gene uncertain. V was clipped by 3 bases and J by 4 bases, with 3 bases between them. This CDR3 is built from 11 residues. Germline V gene lookup returns CDR1 SNHLY and CDR2 FYNNEI. The chain's CDR3 is CASSDFTEAFF. The CDR3 DNA reads TGTGCCAGCAGTGATTTCACTGAAGCTTTCTTT.